The 24 T cell receptor beta chains listed next were all sequenced from one sample in a study of T cells in tuberculosis. As for time point: new active TB diagnosis, blood taken before or within 7 days of starting treatment. Clones were sequenced by immunoSEQ multiplex PCR, and TCRdb holds only the in-frame ones, with some missing. The sample has roughly 31,000 clones, roughly 83% seen once. The input for sequencing was PBMCs, taken at tuberculosis diagnosis. The receptors shown here come from an adult with tuberculosis.

V is TRBV5-5 and J is TRBJ2-2; no reliable D call. The ends were cut back, 2 bases at V and 0 bases at J, with 11 bases in the middle. The CDR3 length is 16 residues. The germline CDR1 and CDR2 sequences are SGHKS and YYEKEE (reference sequence). The CDR3 sequence is CASSFRQHANTGELFF. The CDR3 nucleotides read TGTGCCAGCAGCTTCCGTCAACACGCGAACACCGGGGAGCTGTTTTTT.

The chain links TRBV28 to TRBJ1-2; D unclear. V was clipped by 6 bases and J by 4 bases, with 15 bases between them. Germline CDR1 reads MDHEN; CDR2 reads SYDVKM. This CDR3 contains 14 residues. The DNA of the CDR3 is TGTGCCAGCAGATCCCCCTCTCGCGGCTATGGCTACACCTTC. Translating gives CASRSPSRGYGYTF.

J is TRBJ1-2 and V is TRBV28; a possible D gene is TRBD1 (6 bases). Trimming left V 5 bases short and J 11 bases short, with 15 bases between. Per the germline V gene, CDR1 is MDHEN and CDR2 is SYDVKM. The CDR3 consists of 12 residues. The CDR3 reads CASSEQGRWYTF. In DNA, the CDR3 is TGTGCCAGCAGTGAACAGGGAAGATGGTACACCTTC.

This sequence joins TRBV7-2 and TRBJ1-2; possibly TRBD1 for D (6 bases). The CDR3 consists of 15 residues. Germline V gene data show CDR1 as SGHTA and CDR2 as FQGNSA. V was trimmed by 4 bases and J by 8 bases, leaving 20 bases between them. In DNA form, the CDR3 reads TGTGCCAGCAGCTCCCTTACAAAGACAGGTCAAGGCTACACCTTC. Translated, it gives CASSSLTKTGQGYTF.

V and J are TRBV13 and TRBJ2-7; TRBD2 might be the D (7 bases). The germline CDR1 and CDR2 sequences are PRHDT and FYEKMQ (reference sequence). The length of the CDR3 is 12 residues. V was trimmed by 6 bases and J by 5 bases, leaving 11 bases between them. The CDR3 DNA reads TGTGCCAGCAGAGGGGGGGCCCACGAGCAGTACTTC. This gives the protein CASRGGAHEQYF. The full variable domain, in which reference TRBV13 and TRBJ2-7 provide the parts outside the CDR3, is AAGVIQSPRHLIKEKRETATLKCYPIPRHDTVYWYQQGPGQDPQFLISFYEKMQSDKGSIPDRFSAQQFSDYHSELNMSSLELGDSALYFCASRGGAHEQYFGPGTRLTVT.

This chain uses TRBV27 with TRBJ1-5, with D possibly TRBD1 on 6 matching bases. The germline gives CDR1 MNHEY, CDR2 SMNVEV (reference sequence). V dropped 4 bases and J dropped 3 bases, with 16 bases sitting between them. The CDR3 extends over 16 amino acids. The CDR3 DNA sequence: TGTGCCAGCAGTTCTCGAATACAGGGCTCCAATCAGCCCCAGCATTTT. As protein: CASSSRIQGSNQPQHF.

The genes are TRBV2 and TRBJ2-7; 8 nucleotides agree with TRBD1. V shed 4 bases, J shed 5 bases, and the junction held 4 bases outside the gene matches. Per the germline V gene, CDR1 is SNHLY and CDR2 is FYNNEI. This CDR3 is built from 13 residues. CDR3 sequence: CASSGTGRHEQYF. The CDR3 nucleotides read TGTGCCAGCAGTGGGACAGGGAGGCACGAGCAGTACTTC.

The chain couples TRBV27 to TRBJ2-1; TRBD2 matches at 13 bases. The CDR3 consists of 15 residues. The junction had 5 bases not matched to a gene; V was cut back by 3 bases and J by 9 bases. Looked up from germline, CDR1 is MNHEY and CDR2 is SMNVEV (reference sequence). The CDR3 region is CASSLGTSGITEQFF. The CDR3, as DNA: TGTGCCAGCAGTTTGGGGACTAGCGGGATCACTGAGCAGTTCTTC.

The V call is TRBV29-1, the J call TRBJ2-1; TRBD1 agrees at 8 bases. The CDR3 runs 14 residues. Germline assignment: CDR1 SQVTM and CDR2 ANQGSEA. With 3 bases clipped from V and 4 bases from J, the junction kept 5 bases outside the gene matches. Here the CDR3 DNA reads TGCAGCGTTGATGACAGGGGAATTTACAATGAGCAGTTCTTC. Amino acids: CSVDDRGIYNEQFF.

This clone was counted between two and nine times. This chain links TRBV5-1 with TRBJ2-7, with TRBD2 matching over 7 bases. V was clipped by 1 base and J by 4 bases; unmatched bases: 5. In germline, CDR1 is SGHRS, CDR2 YFSETQ. This CDR3 is 14 amino acids long. CDR3: CASSLRGEGYEQYF. As DNA, the CDR3 is TGCGCCAGCAGCTTGCGAGGGGAGGGGTACGAGCAGTACTTC. Looking up the rest from reference TRBV5-1 and TRBJ2-7 gives the full variable domain: KAGVTQTPRYLIKTRGQQVTLSCSPISGHRSVSWYQQTPGQGLQFLFEYFSETQRNKGNFPGRFSGRQFSNSRSEMNVSTLELGDSALYLCASSLRGEGYEQYFGPGTRLTVT.

This clone was detected only once. V is TRBV9 and J is TRBJ2-1; 7 bases are a match to TRBD2. After removal of 2 bases from V and 10 bases from J, the junction contained 6 bases not matched to a gene. The CDR3 loop spans 13 amino acids. Germline-derived CDR1 and CDR2 are SGDLS and YYNGEE. The DNA of the CDR3 is TGTGCCAGCAGCGTGGGGGACTACGAAGAGCAGTTCTTC. Encoded protein: CASSVGDYEEQFF.

This chain links TRBV19 with TRBJ1-1; D might be TRBD1 (6 bases). The CDR3 has 10 amino acids. The germline V gene has CDR1 LNHDA and CDR2 SQIVND (reference sequence). V was pared by 7 bases and J by 12 bases, with 12 bases between. CDR3 DNA: TGTGCCAGTAAGGGACAAGCCCCTTTCTTT. Its protein is CASKGQAPFF. The full variable domain, with the rest looked up from reference TRBV19 and TRBJ1-1, is DGGITQSPKYLFRKEGQNVTLSCEQNLNHDAMYWYRQDPGQGLRLIYYSQIVNDFQKGDIAEGYSVSREKKESFPLTVTSAQKNPTAFYLCASKGQAPFFGQGTRLTVV.

This clone was counted a single time. The CDR3 protein is CASSFFPWREARYEQYF. DNA of the CDR3: TGTGCCAGCAGTTTCTTTCCTTGGCGGGAGGCTCGGTACGAGCAGTACTTC. The chain recombines TRBV28 with TRBJ2-7; 8 bases are a match to TRBD2. The J segment lost 4 bases and the V segment lost 3 bases, leaving 14 bases of the junction unmatched. Germline CDR1 reads MDHEN; CDR2 reads SYDVKM. The CDR3 covers 17 residues.

The chain joins TRBV27 to TRBJ2-7, with 11 nucleotides matching TRBD1. The germline V gene encodes CDR1 MNHEY and CDR2 SMNVEV (reference sequence). CDR3 size: 17 residues. Losses at the gene ends were 0 bases for V and 4 bases for J; bases not matched to a gene: 8. This chain's CDR3 is CASSLSIGGDRGYEQYF. The CDR3 coding sequence is TGTGCCAGCAGTTTATCGATTGGGGGGGACAGGGGGTACGAGCAGTACTTC.

This chain links TRBV7-2 with TRBJ2-1, with TRBD1 matching 10 bases. This CDR3 has 16 residues. Germline values: CDR1 SGHTA, CDR2 FQGNSA. Trimming at V came to 2 bases and at J to 5 bases, leaving 6 bases not matched to a gene. Written as DNA, the CDR3 is TGTGCCAGCAGCTTACTGGGACAGGGGTCGCACAATGAGCAGTTCTTC. This gives the protein CASSLLGQGSHNEQFF.

This chain joins TRBV11-2 and TRBJ2-5; D possibly corresponds to TRBD1 (6 bases). Germline-derived CDR1 and CDR2 are SGHAT and FQNNGV. The CDR3 has 13 residues. With 5 bases removed from V and 3 bases from J, the gap between germline ends came to 10 bases. CDR3 in DNA: TGTGCCAGCAGCGGCGACAGGAAAGAGACCCAGTACTTC. Translating gives CASSGDRKETQYF. Using reference TRBV11-2 and TRBJ2-5 for the parts outside the CDR3, the full variable domain is EAGVAQSPRYKIIEKRQSVAFWCNPISGHATLYWYQQILGQGPKLLIQFQNNGVVDDSQLPKDRFSAERLKGVDSTLKIQPAKLEDSAVYLCASSGDRKETQYFGPGTRLLVL.

This sequence joins TRBV7-3 and TRBJ2-1; 8 positions agree with TRBD2. Trimming at V came to 5 bases and at J to 3 bases, leaving 9 bases not matched to a gene. There are 16 residues in the CDR3. Germline V CDR1 and CDR2: SGHTA, FQGTGA. The CDR3 bases are TGTGCCAGCAGCCCCCGGGGGGGGAATCTCTACAATGAGCAGTTCTTC. Translation gives CASSPRGGNLYNEQFF.

This chain connects TRBV5-1 to TRBJ2-5; no clear D. V gave up 1 base and J gave up 1 base, with 8 bases separating them. The germline CDR1 and CDR2 sequences are SGHRS and YFSETQ. The CDR3 consists of 14 residues. CDR3 coding DNA: TGCGCCAGCAGCTTGCTCAGAGGCCAAGAGACCCAGTACTTC. Its translation: CASSLLRGQETQYF.

This clone came up once. The rearrangement uses TRBV29-1 and TRBJ1-1; D is uncertain. The CDR3 has 13 amino acids. Per germline, CDR1 SQVTM and CDR2 ANQGSEA. V dropped 4 bases and J dropped 2 bases, with 11 bases sitting between them. In nucleotides, the CDR3 is TGCAGCGTTGTGGGGAGTCACAACACTGAAGCTTTCTTT. Residues: CSVVGSHNTEAFF.

V and J are TRBV4-2 and TRBJ2-5, with 9 bases identical to TRBD2. The V segment lost 4 bases and the J segment 1 base; nucleotides outside the gene matches: 1. The CDR3 has 14 amino acids. Per germline, CDR1 LGHNA and CDR2 YNFKEQ. In DNA, the CDR3 is TGTGCCAGCAGCCCTAGCGGGACCCAAGAGACCCAGTACTTC. Protein: CASSPSGTQETQYF.

The gene calls are TRBV2 and TRBJ2-5, with 7 bases matching TRBD1. V shed 4 bases, J shed 2 bases, and the junction held 4 bases outside the gene matches. Germline loops: CDR1 SNHLY, CDR2 FYNNEI. This CDR3 spans 14 amino acids. As DNA, the CDR3 is TGTGCCAGCAGTGGGGGACAGAGGCAAGAGACCCAGTACTTC. Residues: CASSGGQRQETQYF. Using reference TRBV2 and TRBJ2-5 for the parts outside the CDR3, the full variable domain is EPEVTQTPSHQVTQMGQEVILRCVPISNHLYFYWYRQILGQKVEFLVSFYNNEISEKSEIFDDQFSVERPDGSNFTLKIRSTKLEDSAMYFCASSGGQRQETQYFGPGTRLLVL.

This chain links TRBV30 with TRBJ2-1, with 14 bases identical to TRBD2. Unmatched junction bases numbered 7, after V lost 3 bases and J lost 9 bases. The CDR3 contains 15 residues. Per the germline V gene, CDR1 is GTSNPN and CDR2 is SVGIG (reference sequence). The CDR3, as DNA: TGTGCCTGGAGCTCCGGGACTAGCGGGGGACGTGAGCAGTTCTTC. Residues: CAWSSGTSGGREQFF.

This chain joins TRBV7-2 and TRBJ1-1, with a weak D call TRBD1 (6 bases). V lost 5 bases and J 1 base, leaving 11 bases between the germline ends. The CDR3 is made up of 14 amino acids. Germline values: CDR1 SGHTA, CDR2 FQGNSA. The CDR3 sequence: CASSPQGQNTEAFF. As DNA, the CDR3 is TGTGCCAGCAGCCCACAGGGACAGAACACTGAAGCTTTCTTT. The complete variable domain, with remaining parts taken from reference TRBV7-2 and TRBJ1-1, reads GAGVSQSPSNKVTEKGKDVELRCDPISGHTALYWYRQSLGQGLEFLIYFQGNSAPDKSGLPSDRFSAERTGGSVSTLTIQRTQQEDSAVYLCASSPQGQNTEAFFGQGTRLTVV.

The chain carries TRBV5-4 and TRBJ2-2; TRBD2 agrees at 8 bases. Germline lookup yields CDR1 SGHNT and CDR2 YYREEE (reference sequence). The CDR3 sequence is 16 residues long. The ends lost 1 base at V and 3 bases at J; junction bases unmatched: 5. As DNA, the CDR3 is TGTGCCAGCAGCTTGACCCCGGGGGGGGACACCGGGGAGCTGTTTTTT. Amino acids: CASSLTPGGDTGELFF.